This T cell receptor (beta chain) was identified in a study of beta chain features in type 1 diabetes. Germline V CDR1 and CDR2: MDHEN, SYDVKM. The CDR3 length is 14 residues. V was clipped by 2 bases and J by 2 bases; unmatched bases: 3. Points from the study as a whole: Type 1 diabetes patients had fewer VDJ junction insertions and more deletions.

Reverse transcription of all isolated RNA meant that expressed TCRB transcripts were sequenced. TCRdb's copy holds only in-frame clones and misses some; the assay was immunoSEQ multiplex PCR. The sample includes 150,000 to 180,000 clones, under 9.5% of them seen just once. This clone has only a few counts. The antigen is not known. The chain couples TRBV28 to TRBJ2-7, with 7 nucleotides matching TRBD1. The source material was central memory CD4+ T cells from blood. This clonotype originated in a man younger than 30 in good health. The CDR3 DNA reads TGTGCCAGCAGTTTAACAGGGGATCCCTACGAGCAGTACTTC. This sequence encodes CASSLTGDPYEQYF.